The present T cell receptor (beta chain) was sequenced within a study of T cell responses to AZD1222 COVID-19 vaccine (TCRdb year 2021). Context from the whole study: TCR sequencing covered over 230 trial participants: about 210 given two doses of AZD1222 and about 26 given two doses of MenACWY control vaccine. Trial participants were enrolled into age subgroups of 18-55, 56-69 and 70-plus years, which contained about 150, 28 and 57 TCR-sequenced participants, respectively.

Details on this clone: No cognate antigen has been identified for it. Base quality data are lacking; no much larger clone is found one base away.

The CDR3 regions of human TCRbeta chains were subjected to immunosequencing. In the source study's methods: Repertoire TCRs were checked for matches against a reference library of SARS-CoV-2-specific TCRs that had been generated using the MIRA antigen-specificity platform. Breadth meant the fraction of unique TCRs that were SARS-CoV-2-associated, whereas depth meant the fraction of total T cells that were SARS-CoV-2-associated. Using the MIRA data, each spike-specific TCR was mapped to the spike region that the TCR reacts to and placed in a CD4 or CD8 class. Log10-transformed breadth and depth values were compared by one-way ANOVA with Sidak's multiple comparisons tests. In its TCRdb copy, this immuneACCESS table keeps in-frame sequences only and misses some clones. Where compared with another copy, unresolved V genes explain less than half of these, and the others have no known cause. D and trimming come from the DNA, and the V and J calls and clone size come from that table. The sample table shows 75,000 to 90,000 clones, and more than 90% are seen once. The top ten constitute roughly 4.5% of the sample.

Study-level results and caveats: Most participants were white British and females outnumbered males, and the authors suggested that clonal diversity may have been underestimated. Nearly half of unique spike-specific TCRs reportedly recognized epitopes outside regions mutated in the B.1.351 and B.1.1.7 variants. The 56-69-year group was small, and its depth increase did not reach significance, likely because of low power. Conclusions about previously exposed vaccinees are limited because only five to seven AZD1222 recipients were SARS-CoV-2 seropositive at baseline. Vaccine-associated CD4 TCRs spanned the whole spike protein, with dominant responses in regions 160-218 and 743-854. Because no samples from the day 14 peak response were available, repertoires could be characterized only after the peak T cell response. A significant rise in spike-specific TCR breadth and depth was observed after two AZD1222 doses relative to day 0 and relative to MenACWY recipients.

V loses 4 bases of germline sequence and J loses 1 base, and the interval between the two ends is 14 bases. The CDR3 measures 15 amino acids from cysteine to phenylalanine. Only the CDR3 portion is preserved as DNA: 45 bases, with reading frame beginning at the first base. In the germline V gene, CDR1 corresponds to SGDLS and CDR2 to YYNGEE. Taken with the paper, the label for time point translates to: about 28 days (+/-7) after the second vaccine dose. AZD1222 recipients given second doses at about 4 weeks or at about 12 weeks were pooled, since spike-specific TCR depth and breadth were not found to differ between the two schedules. Vaccinee samples came from UK trials COV001 and COV002, including a single-blind randomized controlled phase 2/3 trial of AZD1222 (ChAdOx1 nCoV-19) in healthy adults. For TCRbeta chain sequencing, PBMC samples were collected from trial participants at day 0 and at day 28 after the second dose.

The sequence was obtained from an adult who received the AZD1222 COVID-19 vaccine. The chain joins TRBV9 to TRBJ1-2, with the D gene uncertain. The sample was peripheral blood, taken 28 days after the second AZD1222 dose. CDR3 reads: CASSSIRTLNYGYTF. The DNA reads TGTGCCAGCAGCTCCATCAGGACTCTTAACTATGGCTACACCTTC.